This T cell receptor beta chain is drawn from a study of tumor-infiltrating lymphocytes in primary liver carcinoma. Broader study findings: For tumor-adjacent and tumor-blood pairs, overlap was less than that seen for tumor region pairs.

TCR beta cDNA was made from approximately 500 ng total RNA with a constant-region primer. A slightly modified ARM-PCR protocol with three nested multiplex PCR rounds produced these TCR beta libraries. Forward primers for TRBV1-TRBV30 and a C-beta reverse primer served the first two PCR rounds, at roughly 10 cycles each. TCRdb ran MiXCR on the multiplex PCR reads and lists one entry per CDR3 protein. The sample contains 300,000 to 350,000 distinct CDR3 sequences, roughly 61% of which appear only once. Germline CDR1 reads SGHDT; CDR2 reads YYEEEE. The CDR3 is 16 amino acids. After removal of 3 bases from V and 4 bases from J, the junction contained 13 bases not matched to a gene. Unsorted whole blood supplied the RNA, and germline DNA was extracted too. This clonotype occurred a few times. Its target is unknown.

Sequenced sample: peripheral blood. The origin of this receptor is a man aged 35 to 55 with primary liver carcinoma and hepatitis B virus infection. The V call is TRBV5-6, the J call TRBJ2-7, with TRBD1 matching 7 bases. CDR3 amino acids: CASSYRQGTLRYEQYF. The CDR3 nucleotides read TGTGCCAGCAGCTACCGACAGGGCACCCTACGATACGAGCAGTACTTC.